The clone carrying this T cell receptor (beta chain) was picked up a small number of times. This entry comes from a study of blood T cell repertoires in COVID-19. As for the study in general: The United States, Italy and Spain provided the acute and convalescent COVID-19 samples. PBMCs, B-cell-depleted T cells, or T cells provided the cDNA or gDNA that made up the material.

The germline V gene has CDR1 LNHDA and CDR2 SQIVND (reference sequence). V was trimmed by 3 bases and J by 3 bases, leaving 9 bases between them. The CDR3 spans 14 residues. Patients at the Seattle site were enrolled during active infection and followed longitudinally. Original processing notes: Estimation of nucleated cell counts relied on the amplification of reference gene primers. Clones were read by immunoSEQ multiplex PCR, and TCRdb kept only the in-frame ones, dropping some. V and J calls and clone size are given by that table; D and trimming were obtained from the DNA. The sample gives 150,000 to 200,000 clones, 85% to 90% of which show up once; approximately 11% is in the top ten.

This chain connects TRBV19 to TRBJ1-5, with a possible D match to TRBD1 (5 bases). Sequenced sample: peripheral blood. This sequence originates from a woman aged 60-70 years with COVID-19, enrolled during active disease. The CDR3 nucleotides are TGTGCCAGTAGTATGGGGCAGCTCAATCAGCCCCAGCATTTT. Translation: CASSMGQLNQPQHF. Supplemented by reference TRBV19 and TRBJ1-5, the full variable domain reads DGGITQSPKYLFRKEGQNVTLSCEQNLNHDAMYWYRQDPGQGLRLIYYSQIVNDFQKGDIAEGYSVSREKKESFPLTVTSAQKNPTAFYLCASSMGQLNQPQHFGDGTRLSIL.